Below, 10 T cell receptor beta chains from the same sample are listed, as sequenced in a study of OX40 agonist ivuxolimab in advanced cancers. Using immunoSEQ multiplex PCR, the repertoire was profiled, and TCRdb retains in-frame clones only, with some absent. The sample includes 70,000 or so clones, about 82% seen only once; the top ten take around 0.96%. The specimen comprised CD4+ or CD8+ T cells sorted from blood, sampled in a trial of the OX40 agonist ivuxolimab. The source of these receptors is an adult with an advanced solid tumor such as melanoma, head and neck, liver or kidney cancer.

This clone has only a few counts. The CDR3 coding sequence is TGTGCCAGCAGTCCCGACAGAGCTACGGGGCAGTACTTC. It translates to CASSPDRATGQYF. The gene calls are TRBV6-5 and TRBJ2-7, with D possibly being TRBD1 (5 bases). Trimming pared 5 bases from V and 9 bases from J, leaving 17 bases between. The length of the CDR3 is 13 residues. Germline V CDR1 and CDR2: MNHEY, SVGAGI.

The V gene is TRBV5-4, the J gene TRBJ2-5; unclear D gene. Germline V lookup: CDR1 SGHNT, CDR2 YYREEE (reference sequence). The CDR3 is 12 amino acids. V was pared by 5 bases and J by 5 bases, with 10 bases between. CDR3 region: CASSWTRETQYF. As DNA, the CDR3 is TGTGCCAGCAGTTGGACGCGGGAGACCCAGTACTTC.

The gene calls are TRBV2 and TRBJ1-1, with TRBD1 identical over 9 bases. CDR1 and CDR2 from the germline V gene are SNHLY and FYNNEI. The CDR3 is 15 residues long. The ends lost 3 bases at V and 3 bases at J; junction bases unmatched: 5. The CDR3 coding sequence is TGTGCCAGCAGTGAGGACGGACAGGGGTACACTGAAGCTTTCTTT. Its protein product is CASSEDGQGYTEAFF.

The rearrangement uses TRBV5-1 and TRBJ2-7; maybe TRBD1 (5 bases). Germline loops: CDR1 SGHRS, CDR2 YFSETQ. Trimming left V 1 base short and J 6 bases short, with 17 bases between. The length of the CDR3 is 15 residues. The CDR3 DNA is TGCGCCAGCAGCTTGTCTGGGCAGGGCTGGGTCGAGCAGTACTTC. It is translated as CASSLSGQGWVEQYF.

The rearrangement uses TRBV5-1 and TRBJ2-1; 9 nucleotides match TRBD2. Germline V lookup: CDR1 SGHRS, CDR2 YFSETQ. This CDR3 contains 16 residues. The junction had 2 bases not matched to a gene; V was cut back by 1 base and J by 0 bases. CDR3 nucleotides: TGCGCCAGCAGCTTGACTAGCGGGCTCTCCTACAATGAGCAGTTCTTC. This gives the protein CASSLTSGLSYNEQFF.

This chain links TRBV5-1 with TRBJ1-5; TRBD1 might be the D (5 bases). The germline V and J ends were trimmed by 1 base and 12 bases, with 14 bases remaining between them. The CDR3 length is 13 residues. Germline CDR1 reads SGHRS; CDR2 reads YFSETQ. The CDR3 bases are TGCGCCAGCAGCTTGTACCCCCGGGACGTCCAGCATTTT. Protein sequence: CASSLYPRDVQHF.

The CDR3 reads CASKSLGAAFF. CDR3 DNA sequence: TGTGCCAGCAAGTCGTTGGGGGCAGCTTTCTTT. The genes are TRBV28 and TRBJ1-1; TRBD1 is a possible D gene (6 bases). V was pared by 7 bases and J by 10 bases, with 13 bases between. The CDR3 spans 11 residues. Germline V gives CDR1 MDHEN, CDR2 SYDVKM. The whole variable domain, remainder taken from reference TRBV28 and TRBJ1-1, is DVKVTQSSRYLVKRTGEKVFLECVQDMDHENMFWYRQDPGLGLRLIYFSYDVKMKEKGDIPEGYSVSREKKERFSLILESASTNQTSMYLCASKSLGAAFFGQGTRLTVV.

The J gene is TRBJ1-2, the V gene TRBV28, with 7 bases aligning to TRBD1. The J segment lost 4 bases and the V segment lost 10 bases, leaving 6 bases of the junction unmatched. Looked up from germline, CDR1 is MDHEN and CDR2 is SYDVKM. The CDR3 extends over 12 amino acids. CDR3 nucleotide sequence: TGTGCCACGGGACAGACCAGCTATGGCTACACCTTC. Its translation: CATGQTSYGYTF.

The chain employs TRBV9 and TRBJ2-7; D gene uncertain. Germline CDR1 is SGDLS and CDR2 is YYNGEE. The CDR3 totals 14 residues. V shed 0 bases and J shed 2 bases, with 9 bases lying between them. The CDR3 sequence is CASSVGAAAYEQYF. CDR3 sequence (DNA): TGTGCCAGCAGCGTAGGGGCAGCCGCCTACGAGCAGTACTTC.

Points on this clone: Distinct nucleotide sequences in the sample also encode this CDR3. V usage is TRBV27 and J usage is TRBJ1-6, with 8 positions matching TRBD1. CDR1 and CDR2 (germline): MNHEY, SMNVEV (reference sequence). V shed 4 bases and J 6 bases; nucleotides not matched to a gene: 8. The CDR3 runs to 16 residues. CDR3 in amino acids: CASSSLGQVRNSPLHF. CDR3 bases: TGTGCCAGCAGTTCCCTGGGACAGGTCCGTAATTCACCCCTCCACTTT.